This T cell receptor (beta chain) derives from a study of blood T cell repertoires in COVID-19. Background on the study: COVID-19 samples, acute and convalescent, were from the United States, Italy and Spain. From T cells, B-cell-depleted T cells, or PBMCs came the material, which was cDNA or gDNA.

Authors' methods: Researchers report that nucleated cell counts were estimated from reference gene primer amplification. Assay used: immunoSEQ multiplex PCR; TCRdb lists only in-frame clones, some missing. That table is the source of V, J and clone size, and D and trimming were worked out from the DNA. The table records more than 150,000 clones, 70% to 90% of them present only once. Sequencing was carried out using peripheral blood. This receptor was taken from a man in his sixties or seventies with active or convalescent COVID-19.

The CDR3 sequence is CASSFIAGPYNEQFF. The CDR3 DNA reads TGTGCCAGCAGTTTCATAGCGGGTCCCTACAATGAGCAGTTCTTC. The chain uses TRBV27 and TRBJ2-1; TRBD2 agrees at 7 bases. The CDR3 is 15 residues long. J gave up 2 bases and V 3 bases, and 4 bases lay outside the gene matches. Germline CDR1 is MNHEY and CDR2 is SMNVEV (reference sequence).